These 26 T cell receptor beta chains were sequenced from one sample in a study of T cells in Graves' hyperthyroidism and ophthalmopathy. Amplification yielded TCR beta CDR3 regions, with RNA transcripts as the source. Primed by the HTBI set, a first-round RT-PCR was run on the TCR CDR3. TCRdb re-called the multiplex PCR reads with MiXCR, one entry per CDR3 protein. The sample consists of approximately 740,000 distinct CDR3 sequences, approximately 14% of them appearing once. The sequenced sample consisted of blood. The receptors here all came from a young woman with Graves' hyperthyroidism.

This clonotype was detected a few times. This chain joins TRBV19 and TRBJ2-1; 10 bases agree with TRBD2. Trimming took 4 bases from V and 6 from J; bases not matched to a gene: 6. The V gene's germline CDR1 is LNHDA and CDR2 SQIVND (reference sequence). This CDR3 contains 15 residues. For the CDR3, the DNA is TGTGCCAGTAGTAGCAGAGCGGGAGGGGGCAATGAGCAGTTCTTC. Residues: CASSSRAGGGNEQFF. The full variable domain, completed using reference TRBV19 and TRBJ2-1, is DGGITQSPKYLFRKEGQNVTLSCEQNLNHDAMYWYRQDPGQGLRLIYYSQIVNDFQKGDIAEGYSVSREKKESFPLTVTSAQKNPTAFYLCASSSRAGGGNEQFFGPGTRLTVL.

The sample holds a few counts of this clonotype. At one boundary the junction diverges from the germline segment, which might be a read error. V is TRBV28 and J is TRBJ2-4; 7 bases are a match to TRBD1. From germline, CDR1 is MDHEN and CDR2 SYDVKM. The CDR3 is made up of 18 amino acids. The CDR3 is CASSLTGMGWVAKNTQYF. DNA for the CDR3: TGTGCCAGCAGCTTGACAGGGATGGGGTGGGTAGCCAAAAACACTCAGTACTTC. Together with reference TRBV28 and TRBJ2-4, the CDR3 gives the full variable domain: DVKVTQSSRYLVKRTGEKVFLECVQDMDHENMFWYRQDPGLGLRLIYFSYDVKMKEKGDIPEGYSVSREKKERFSLILESASTNQTSMYLCASSLTGMGWVAKNTQYFGAGTRLSVL.

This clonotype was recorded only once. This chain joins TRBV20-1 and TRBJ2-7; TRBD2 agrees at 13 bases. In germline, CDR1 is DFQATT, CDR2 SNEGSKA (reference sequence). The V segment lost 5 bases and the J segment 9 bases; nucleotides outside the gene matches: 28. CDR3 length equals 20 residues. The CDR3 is CSASGLAGARGYYEWIGQYF. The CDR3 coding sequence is TGCAGTGCTTCAGGACTAGCGGGGGCCCGAGGTTATTACGAGTGGATAGGGCAGTACTTC.

The CDR3, as DNA: TGTGCCAGCAGCTTAGGGACTAGCGGCGAGCAGTACTTC. Translating it yields CASSLGTSGEQYF. The V and J genes are TRBV7-2 and TRBJ2-7, with 10 nucleotides matching TRBD2. With V trimmed by 1 base and J by 6 bases, 0 bases remained unmatched. This CDR3 has 13 residues. From germline, CDR1 is SGHTA and CDR2 FQGNSA. The variable domain in full, completed from reference TRBV7-2 and TRBJ2-7, reads GAGVSQSPSNKVTEKGKDVELRCDPISGHTALYWYRQSLGQGLEFLIYFQGNSAPDKSGLPSDRFSAERTGGSVSTLTIQRTQQEDSAVYLCASSLGTSGEQYFGPGTRLTVT.

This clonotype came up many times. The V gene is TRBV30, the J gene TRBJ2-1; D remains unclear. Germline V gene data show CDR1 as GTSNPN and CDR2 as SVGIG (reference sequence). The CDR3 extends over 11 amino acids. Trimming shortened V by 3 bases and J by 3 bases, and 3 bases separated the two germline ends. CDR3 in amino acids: CAWRDYNEQFF. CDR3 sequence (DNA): TGTGCCTGGAGGGACTACAATGAGCAGTTCTTC.

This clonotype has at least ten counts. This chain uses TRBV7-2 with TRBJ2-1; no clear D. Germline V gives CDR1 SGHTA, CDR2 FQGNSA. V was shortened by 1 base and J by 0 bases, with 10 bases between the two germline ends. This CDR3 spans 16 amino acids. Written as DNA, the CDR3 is TGTGCCAGCAGCTTAGAAGGTTTCCCCTCCTACAATGAGCAGTTCTTC. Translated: CASSLEGFPSYNEQFF.

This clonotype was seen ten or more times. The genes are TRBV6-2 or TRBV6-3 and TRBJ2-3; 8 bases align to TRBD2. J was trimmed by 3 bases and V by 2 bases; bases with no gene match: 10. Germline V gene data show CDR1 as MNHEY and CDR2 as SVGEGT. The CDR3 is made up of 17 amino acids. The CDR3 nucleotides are TGTGCCAGCAGTTACGACCAAGCGGGAGTTTATACAGATACGCAGTATTTT. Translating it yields CASSYDQAGVYTDTQYF.

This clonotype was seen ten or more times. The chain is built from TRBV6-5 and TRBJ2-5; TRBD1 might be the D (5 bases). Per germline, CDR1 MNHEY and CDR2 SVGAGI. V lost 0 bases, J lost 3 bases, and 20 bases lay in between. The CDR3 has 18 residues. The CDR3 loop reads CASSYSIVRGHRKETQYF. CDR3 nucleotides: TGTGCCAGCAGTTACTCGATCGTCCGAGGACATCGAAAAGAGACCCAGTACTTC.

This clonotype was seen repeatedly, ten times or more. CDR3 residues: CASSFNTGHNEQFF. Here the CDR3 DNA reads TGTGCCAGCAGTTTTAATACAGGACACAATGAGCAGTTCTTC. V and J are TRBV28 and TRBJ2-1, with D perhaps matching TRBD1 (5 bases). The V and J ends lost 3 bases and 5 bases respectively, with 11 bases between them. CDR1 and CDR2 from the germline V gene are MDHEN and SYDVKM. The CDR3 loop spans 14 amino acids.

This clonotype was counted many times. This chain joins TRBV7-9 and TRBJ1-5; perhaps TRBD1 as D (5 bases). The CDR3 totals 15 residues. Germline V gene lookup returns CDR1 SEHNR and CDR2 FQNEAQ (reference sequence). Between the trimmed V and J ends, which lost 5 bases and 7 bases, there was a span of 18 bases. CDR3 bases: TGTGCCAGCAGCAGGGGCCCTACCGCCCCCCAGCCCCAGCATTTT. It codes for CASSRGPTAPQPQHF.

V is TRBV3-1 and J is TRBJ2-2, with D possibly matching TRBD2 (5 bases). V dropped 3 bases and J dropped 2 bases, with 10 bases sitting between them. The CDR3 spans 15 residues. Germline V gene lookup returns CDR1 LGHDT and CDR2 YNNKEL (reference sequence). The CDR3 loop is CASSHPAANTGELFF. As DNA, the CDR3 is TGTGCCAGCAGCCACCCAGCGGCAAACACCGGGGAGCTGTTTTTT.

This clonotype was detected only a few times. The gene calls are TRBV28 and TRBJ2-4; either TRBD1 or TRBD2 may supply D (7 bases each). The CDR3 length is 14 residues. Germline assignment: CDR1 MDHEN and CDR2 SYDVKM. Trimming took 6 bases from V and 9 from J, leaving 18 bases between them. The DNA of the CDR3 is TGTGCCAGCAGCACGACAGGGAGGGGGGGCATTCAGTACTTC. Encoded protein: CASSTTGRGGIQYF.

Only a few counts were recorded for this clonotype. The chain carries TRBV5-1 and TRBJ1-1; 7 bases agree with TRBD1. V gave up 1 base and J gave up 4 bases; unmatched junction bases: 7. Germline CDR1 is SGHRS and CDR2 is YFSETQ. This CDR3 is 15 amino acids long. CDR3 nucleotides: TGCGCCAGCAGCTTGTATGGGACAGCGACCACTGAAGCTTTCTTT. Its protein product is CASSLYGTATTEAFF.

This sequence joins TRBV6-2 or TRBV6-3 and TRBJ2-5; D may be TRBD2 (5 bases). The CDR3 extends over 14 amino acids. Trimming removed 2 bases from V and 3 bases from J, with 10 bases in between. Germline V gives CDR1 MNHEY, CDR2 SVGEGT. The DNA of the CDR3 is TGTGCCAGCAGTTACGTAGGACTCAAAGAGACCCAGTACTTC. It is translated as CASSYVGLKETQYF.

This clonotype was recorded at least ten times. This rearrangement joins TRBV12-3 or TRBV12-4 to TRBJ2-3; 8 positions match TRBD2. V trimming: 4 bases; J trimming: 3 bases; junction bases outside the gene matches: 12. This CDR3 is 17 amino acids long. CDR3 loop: CASSSPPPAGETDTQYF. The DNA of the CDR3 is TGTGCCAGCAGTTCCCCACCTCCAGCGGGAGAAACAGATACGCAGTATTTT.

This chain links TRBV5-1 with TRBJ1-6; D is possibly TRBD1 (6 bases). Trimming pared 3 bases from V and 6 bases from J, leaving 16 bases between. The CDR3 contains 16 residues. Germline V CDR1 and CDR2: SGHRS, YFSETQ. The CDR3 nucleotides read TGCGCCAGCAGCTGGATGAACAGGGAACCTAATTCACCCCTCCACTTT. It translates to CASSWMNREPNSPLHF.

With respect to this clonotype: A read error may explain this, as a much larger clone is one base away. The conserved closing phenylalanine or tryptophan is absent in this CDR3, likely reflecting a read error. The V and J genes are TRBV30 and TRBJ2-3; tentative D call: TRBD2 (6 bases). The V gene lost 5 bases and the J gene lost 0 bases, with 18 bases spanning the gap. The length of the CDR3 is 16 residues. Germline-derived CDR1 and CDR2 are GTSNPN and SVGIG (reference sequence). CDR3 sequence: CAWAMGLATSTDTQYV. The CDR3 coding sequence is TGTGCCTGGGCAATGGGTCTAGCGACTAGCACAGATACGCAGTATGTT.

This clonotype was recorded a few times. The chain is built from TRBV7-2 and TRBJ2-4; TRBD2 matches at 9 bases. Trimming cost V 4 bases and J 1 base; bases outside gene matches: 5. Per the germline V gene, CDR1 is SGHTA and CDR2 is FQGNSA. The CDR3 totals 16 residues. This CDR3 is CASSSLAGVAKNIQYF. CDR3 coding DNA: TGTGCCAGCAGCTCGTTAGCGGGAGTCGCCAAAAACATTCAGTACTTC. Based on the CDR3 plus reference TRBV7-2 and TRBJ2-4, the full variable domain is GAGVSQSPSNKVTEKGKDVELRCDPISGHTALYWYRQSLGQGLEFLIYFQGNSAPDKSGLPSDRFSAERTGGSVSTLTIQRTQQEDSAVYLCASSSLAGVAKNIQYFGAGTRLSVL.

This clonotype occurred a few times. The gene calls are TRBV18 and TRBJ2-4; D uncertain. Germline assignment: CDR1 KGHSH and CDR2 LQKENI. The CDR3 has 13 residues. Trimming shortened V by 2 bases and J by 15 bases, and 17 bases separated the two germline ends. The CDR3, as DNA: TGTGCCAGCTCACCATCGCCCCCGGACCCGTGGTACTTC. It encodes CASSPSPPDPWYF.

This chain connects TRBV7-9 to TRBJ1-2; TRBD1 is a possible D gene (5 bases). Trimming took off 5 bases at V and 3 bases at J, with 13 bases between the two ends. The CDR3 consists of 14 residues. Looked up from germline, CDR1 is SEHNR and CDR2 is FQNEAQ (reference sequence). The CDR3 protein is CASSLRGEDYGYTF. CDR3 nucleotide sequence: TGTGCCAGCAGCCTTCGGGGGGAGGACTATGGCTACACCTTC.

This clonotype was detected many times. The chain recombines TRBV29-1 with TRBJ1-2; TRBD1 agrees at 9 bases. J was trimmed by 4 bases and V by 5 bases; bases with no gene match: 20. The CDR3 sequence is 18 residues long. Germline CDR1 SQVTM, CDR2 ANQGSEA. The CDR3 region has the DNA TGCAGCGTTCAGGCCTGGACAGGGGCGACGACTGGGTTCTATGGCTACACCTTC. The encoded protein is CSVQAWTGATTGFYGYTF.

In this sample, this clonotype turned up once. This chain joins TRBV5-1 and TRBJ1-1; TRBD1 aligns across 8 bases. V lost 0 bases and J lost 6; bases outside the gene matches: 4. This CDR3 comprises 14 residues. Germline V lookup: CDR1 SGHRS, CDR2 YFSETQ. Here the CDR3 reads CASSLGTGFPEAFF. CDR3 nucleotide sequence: TGCGCCAGCAGCTTGGGGACAGGGTTCCCTGAAGCTTTCTTT.

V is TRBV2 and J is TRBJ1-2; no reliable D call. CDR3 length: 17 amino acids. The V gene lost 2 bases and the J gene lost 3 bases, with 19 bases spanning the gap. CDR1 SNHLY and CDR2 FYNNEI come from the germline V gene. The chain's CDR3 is CASSELSQPLYDYGYTF. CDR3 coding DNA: TGTGCCAGCAGTGAACTCTCGCAACCCCTTTACGACTATGGCTACACCTTC.

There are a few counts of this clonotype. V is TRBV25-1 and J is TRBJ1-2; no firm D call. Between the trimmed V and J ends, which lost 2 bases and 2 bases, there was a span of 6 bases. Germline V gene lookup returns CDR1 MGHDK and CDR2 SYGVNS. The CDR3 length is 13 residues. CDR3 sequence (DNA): TGTGCCAGCAGTGAAATAGGCAACTATGGCTACACCTTC. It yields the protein CASSEIGNYGYTF.

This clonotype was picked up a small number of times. The CDR3 nucleotides are TGCGCCAGCAGCTTGGTAGGGTACGGTGAGCAGTTCTTC. It codes for CASSLVGYGEQFF. The V call is TRBV5-1, the J call TRBJ2-1; D gene unclear. V was pared by 0 bases and J by 9 bases, with 10 bases between. Per germline, CDR1 SGHRS and CDR2 YFSETQ. There are 13 residues in the CDR3.

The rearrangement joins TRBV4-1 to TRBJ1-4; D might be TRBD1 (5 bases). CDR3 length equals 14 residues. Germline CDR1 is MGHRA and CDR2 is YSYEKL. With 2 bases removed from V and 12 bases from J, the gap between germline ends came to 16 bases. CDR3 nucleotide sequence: TGCGCCAGCAGCCAACTAGTCTCAGGGCGCGAACTGTTTTTT. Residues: CASSQLVSGRELFF.